Listed below are T cell receptor beta chains from one sample, sequenced in a study of cytomegalovirus exposure and HLA in healthy donors. Assay used: immunoSEQ multiplex PCR; TCRdb lists only in-frame clones, some missing. This sample has about 200,000 clones, with 65% to 85% found just once. The specimen sequenced was PBMCs. Source of these receptors: a boy aged 2 to 9 in good health and CMV-seronegative. CDR3s leave out the opening cysteine and the closing phenylalanine or tryptophan. Rows may omit the clone size; those that give it use once, few, many or a size class.

length | size | V | CDR3
11 | . | TRBV19 | ASSISSSYEQY
12 | . | TRBV13 | ASTLTGGSYEQY
12 | . | TRBV15 | ATRRTVLNTEAF
10 | . | TRBV10-3 | AISGSRNEQF
16 | . | TRBV7-6 | ASSFVGGGPGENTEAF
11 | . | TRBV4-1 | ASSNVEGTEAF
14 | . | TRBV7-6 | ASSPRGGAAGDKQF
11 | . | TRBV19 | ASTRTEVGELF
14 | . | TRBV18 | ASSPNTGFSNQPQH
18 | . | TRBV11-3 | ASSLEPPLRTETFENTIY
11 | . | TRBV4-3 | ASSQERNTEAF
14 | . | TRBV4-2 | ARRRETTGSGNTIY
13 | few | TRBV11-2 | ASSLGYRGTYEQY
11 | . | TRBV19 | ASRDTPNTEAF
13 | . | TRBV2 | ASSPADRVAEKLF
11 | . | TRBV5-6 | ASSLTGTDTQY
13 | . | TRBV29-1 | SVGTGDGRLDEQY
11 | . | TRBV29-1 | SVAGRAYNEQF
14 | . | TRBV18 | ASSLGLAGSQETQY
12 | . | TRBV4-3 | ASSQGDTSYEQY
13 | . | TRBV6-6 | ASVGGTPNTGELF
13 | . | TRBV7-2 | ASSSQTGAQETQY
12 | . | TRBV10-3 | AISQGARSTEAF
12 | . | TRBV18 | ASSPPSQQETQY
14 | . | TRBV5-1 | ASSLVYGYSTDTQY
11 | . | TRBV29-1 | SVDSGQGHEQY
12 | . | TRBV7-9 | ASSYSGVGEKLF
9 | . | TRBV20-1 | SASRGNEQF
13 | . | TRBV6-1 | ASEHLMRGGNTIY
15 | once | TRBV30 | AFTAGGDRWGTDTQY
13 | few | TRBV5-1 | ASSLGSTGNEKLF
12 | . | TRBV7-2 | ASSLQARGDGYT
13 | . | TRBV11-1 | ASSPGEWYSNEQF
11 | . | TRBV27 | ASSLLGGETQY
10 | . | TRBV30 | AWSPTNYGYT
9 | . | TRBV10-3 | AIGGNYGYT
13 | . | TRBV6-1 | ASSPEWPPRETQY
12 | few | TRBV4-1 | ASSQEQTAYEQY
10 | . | TRBV27 | ASSPRGLGQF
12 | . | TRBV7-8 | ASSLDSAGDEQF
13 | once | TRBV6-5 | ASSSTASGWETQY
13 | . | TRBV7-9 | ASSFGGAGSGELF
13 | few | TRBV6-5 | ASRTERGQRNEQF
9 | . | TRBV7-9 | ASSRDYEQY
12 | . | TRBV2 | ASSEGTLNYGYT
14 | . | TRBV4-3 | ASSQDPSGGLGTQY
13 | . | TRBV11-2 | ASSPVGGRNTEAF
13 | . | TRBV7-2 | ASSYGPGTVYEQY
12 | . | TRBV11-1 | ASSFDRDSYEQY
12 | . | TRBV4-2 | ASSQLQGNTEAF
15 | . | TRBV4-2 | ASSQFARDGGSYEQY
13 | . | TRBV12-5 | ASGLLGGGTDTQY
11 | . | TRBV5-1 | ASSSQGAYGYT
12 | few | TRBV2 | ASSGVMGNEKLF
13 | . | TRBV29-1 | SVEAWGQTNYGYT